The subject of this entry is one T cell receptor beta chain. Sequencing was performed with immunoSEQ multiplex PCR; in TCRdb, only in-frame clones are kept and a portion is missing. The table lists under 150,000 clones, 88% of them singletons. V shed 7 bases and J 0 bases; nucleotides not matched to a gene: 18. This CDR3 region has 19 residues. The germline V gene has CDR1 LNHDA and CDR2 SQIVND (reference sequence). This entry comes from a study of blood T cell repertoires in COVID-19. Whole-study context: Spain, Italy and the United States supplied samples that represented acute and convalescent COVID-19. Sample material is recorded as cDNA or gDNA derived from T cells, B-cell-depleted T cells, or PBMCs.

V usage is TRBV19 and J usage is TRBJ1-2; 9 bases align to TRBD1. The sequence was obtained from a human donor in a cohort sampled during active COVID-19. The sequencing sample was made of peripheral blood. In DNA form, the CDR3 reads TGTGCCAGTAACCCCAACCCCGGGACAGGGCGAGGTCCTAACTATGGCTACACCTTC. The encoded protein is CASNPNPGTGRGPNYGYTF.